This T cell receptor (beta chain) was documented in a study of OX40 agonist ivuxolimab in advanced cancers. General study findings and limits: Among some nonresponders, normalized T-cell clonal expansion was also low. Within 6 weeks, CD4+ and CD8+ blood T cells expanded clonally at 0.1 to 3.0 mg/kg.

The table lists this clone with a count of one. What it binds is unknown. V gave up 6 bases and J gave up 9 bases; unmatched junction bases: 10. The germline V gene encodes CDR1 MNHEY and CDR2 SVGAGI. The CDR3 is 14 amino acids. Sequenced by immunoSEQ multiplex PCR; TCRdb stores in-frame clones only, minus some. The sample has 70,000 to 80,000 clones; over 90% are singletons. This specimen consisted of CD4+ or CD8+ T cells sorted from blood, obtained in a trial of the OX40 agonist ivuxolimab. The chain is built from TRBV6-5 and TRBJ2-1, with 8 bases fitting TRBD2. This clonotype was obtained from an adult with an advanced solid tumor such as melanoma, head and neck, liver or kidney cancer. CDR3 sequence reads: CASSRGGKVGEQFF. The CDR3 DNA reads as TGTGCCAGCAGCCGCGGGGGGAAGGTGGGTGAGCAGTTCTTC.